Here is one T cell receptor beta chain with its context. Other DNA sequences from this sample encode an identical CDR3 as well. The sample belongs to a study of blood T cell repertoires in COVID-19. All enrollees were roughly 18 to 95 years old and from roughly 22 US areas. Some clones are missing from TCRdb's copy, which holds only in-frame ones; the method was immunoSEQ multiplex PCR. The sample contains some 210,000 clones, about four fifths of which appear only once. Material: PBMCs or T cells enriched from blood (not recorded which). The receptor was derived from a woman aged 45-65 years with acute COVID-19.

Written as DNA, the CDR3 is TGTGCCAGCAGTTTGACAGGGCGAGATACGCAGTATTTT. Amino acids: CASSLTGRDTQYF. The rearrangement joins TRBV28 to TRBJ2-3; the match to TRBD1 covers 7 bases. V was clipped by 3 bases and J by 5 bases; unmatched bases: 2. The CDR3 consists of 13 residues. Germline V gene data show CDR1 as MDHEN and CDR2 as SYDVKM.